These 9 T cell receptor beta chains came from one sample sequenced in a study of blood T cell repertoires in COVID-19. The table came from immunoSEQ multiplex PCR; TCRdb's copy has only in-frame clones and leaves some out. This repertoire shows around 200,000 clones, approximately 85% found once; its top ten account for approximately 5%. The sample comprised PBMCs or T cells enriched from blood (not recorded which). These receptors came from a middle-aged man with acute COVID-19.

The chain couples TRBV2 to TRBJ1-2; D unclear. The CDR3 is made up of 14 amino acids. V was cut by 3 bases and J by 0 bases, with 8 bases left in between. Germline CDR1 SNHLY, CDR2 FYNNEI. The CDR3 here is CASSERSTNYGYTF. The CDR3 DNA is TGTGCCAGCAGTGAGAGGTCCACTAACTATGGCTACACCTTC.

This rearrangement joins TRBV7-2 to TRBJ1-6; D ambiguous. CDR3 length: 16 amino acids. The V gene's germline CDR1 is SGHTA and CDR2 FQGNSA. Deletions cut 5 bases from V and 0 bases from J, with 11 bases between. As DNA, the CDR3 is TGTGCCAGCAGCATACAGTTCAGCTCCTATAATTCACCCCTCCACTTT. Translation: CASSIQFSSYNSPLHF.

This chain connects TRBV28 to TRBJ2-5; 10 bases agree with TRBD2. Looked up from germline, CDR1 is MDHEN and CDR2 is SYDVKM. CDR3 size: 15 residues. V dropped 1 base and J dropped 7; count of bases not matched to a gene: 6. As DNA, the CDR3 is TGTGCCAGCAGTTTATCCGGGACTAGCGTTGGGACCCAGTACTTC. Amino acids: CASSLSGTSVGTQYF.

This chain uses TRBV6-2 or TRBV6-3 with TRBJ2-1; tentative D call: TRBD2 (5 bases). Trimming removed 2 bases at V and 10 bases at J, with 6 bases between. Germline loops: CDR1 MNHEY, CDR2 SVGEGT. CDR3 length equals 11 residues. CDR3 sequence (DNA): TGTGCCAGCAGTTACATAGCGGAGCAGTTCTTC. Translated, it gives CASSYIAEQFF.

This chain uses TRBV28 with TRBJ1-6; D possibly corresponds to TRBD1 (6 bases). This CDR3 is 14 amino acids long. CDR1 and CDR2 (germline): MDHEN, SYDVKM. The V gene lost 3 bases and the J gene lost 9 bases, with 12 bases spanning the gap. CDR3 sequence: CASSFYRDGSPLHF. Written as DNA, the CDR3 is TGTGCCAGCAGTTTTTACAGGGACGGTTCACCCCTCCACTTT.

The chain couples TRBV15 to TRBJ2-5, with 7 nucleotides matching TRBD2. The trim removed 0 bases at V and 5 bases at J, leaving 6 bases unmatched. The CDR3 contains 15 residues. Germline CDR1 reads LNHNV; CDR2 reads YYDKDF (reference sequence). The CDR3 spells CATSRDIGGGETQYF. The CDR3 DNA is TGTGCCACCAGCAGAGATATCGGGGGAGGGGAGACCCAGTACTTC.

CDR3 protein: CASSTQGGAGNEQFF. In nucleotides, the CDR3 is TGTGCCAGCAGCACCCAGGGGGGAGCCGGGAATGAGCAGTTCTTC. The chain employs TRBV7-3 and TRBJ2-1, with D possibly being TRBD1 (7 bases). V gave up 5 bases and J gave up 7 bases, with 18 bases separating them. Germline values: CDR1 SGHTA, CDR2 FQGTGA. The CDR3 length is 15 residues.

The J gene is TRBJ2-1, the V gene TRBV24-1; 10 bases fit TRBD1. The CDR3 covers 14 residues. Germline CDR1 KGHDR, CDR2 SFDVKD. The ends lost 9 bases at V and 4 bases at J; junction bases unmatched: 5. In nucleotides, the CDR3 is TGTGCCACCCAGAAGGGACAGGGGTACAATGAGCAGTTCTTC. This encodes CATQKGQGYNEQFF.

This chain connects TRBV9 to TRBJ2-7; TRBD1 agrees at 7 bases. Per the germline V gene, CDR1 is SGDLS and CDR2 is YYNGEE. The V and J ends lost 3 bases and 2 bases, in that order; junction bases with no gene match: 5. The CDR3 consists of 14 residues. This chain's CDR3 is CASSARTGTYEQYF. The DNA for the CDR3 is TGTGCCAGCAGCGCCCGGACAGGTACCTACGAGCAGTACTTC.